The 2 T cell receptor beta chains given below trace back to one sample, sequenced in a study of blood T cells in healthy people across ages. Then a second PCR, running about 7 to 11 cycles, was carried out with a sample-barcoded 5' primer and a J-beta primer mix. TCRdb ran MiXCR on the 5' RACE reads and lists one entry per CDR3 protein. Among about 1.4 million distinct CDR3 sequences listed, 59% were seen once. The sequencing input was blood. These receptor sequences come from a man younger than 35 in good health.

The chain links TRBV6-5 to TRBJ2-3; 7 bases are a match to TRBD1. Germline loops: CDR1 MNHEY, CDR2 SVGAGI. The CDR3 length is 13 residues. V shed 6 bases and J 7 bases; nucleotides not matched to a gene: 7. The CDR3 DNA sequence: TGTGCCAGCAGAAGCACAGGGGTAAATACGCAGTATTTT. Its translation: CASRSTGVNTQYF.

The genes are TRBV7-9 and TRBJ2-1; a weak D match, TRBD1 (6 bases). The CDR3 spans 15 residues. The V end lost 5 bases, the J end lost 5 bases, and 16 bases lay between the germline ends. Germline V lookup: CDR1 SEHNR, CDR2 FQNEAQ (reference sequence). CDR3 sequence (DNA): TGTGCCAGCAGCCCGGAAGGGGGACCCAACAATGAGCAGTTCTTC. This translates into CASSPEGGPNNEQFF.